Presented here are 14 T cell receptor beta chains from one specimen sequenced in a study of cytomegalovirus exposure and HLA in healthy donors. The PCR made use of 60 Vbeta and 13 Jbeta primers. Using immunoSEQ multiplex PCR, the repertoire was profiled, and TCRdb retains in-frame clones only, with some absent. The data hold about 110,000 clones, with roughly 78% observed a single time. The sequencing input was PBMCs. The receptor set was obtained from a woman in her thirties or forties in good health and CMV-seronegative.

The V gene is TRBV19, the J gene TRBJ1-2, with D tentatively TRBD1 (6 bases). Trimming took 6 bases from V and 4 from J, leaving 15 bases between them. Germline assignment: CDR1 LNHDA and CDR2 SQIVND (reference sequence). The CDR3 covers 14 residues. This CDR3 is CASSLQGEGYGYTF. Here the CDR3 DNA reads TGTGCCAGTAGCTTACAGGGAGAGGGCTATGGCTACACCTTC.

The V call is TRBV6-5, the J call TRBJ2-7; 9 positions match TRBD1. There are 15 residues in the CDR3. CDR1 is MNHEY and CDR2 is SVGAGI in the germline V gene. The V segment lost 7 bases and the J segment 2 bases; nucleotides outside the gene matches: 9. This CDR3 is CASTYRGRGTYEQYF. CDR3 bases: TGTGCCAGCACCTACAGGGGGCGCGGAACCTACGAGCAGTACTTC.

This rearrangement joins TRBV18 to TRBJ2-7, with 9 bases aligning to TRBD1. Germline CDR1 is KGHSH and CDR2 is LQKENI. V was pared by 4 bases and J by 6 bases, with 4 bases of the junction left unmatched. This CDR3 spans 13 amino acids. The DNA for the CDR3 is TGTGCCAGCTCACTGACAGGGGGTGTCGAGCAGTACTTC. Its protein is CASSLTGGVEQYF.

This chain joins TRBV7-2 and TRBJ2-2, with D possibly TRBD1 on 5 matching bases. The CDR3 loop spans 14 amino acids. The germline CDR1 and CDR2 sequences are SGHTA and FQGNSA. The germline V and J ends were trimmed by 4 bases and 7 bases, with 13 bases remaining between them. The CDR3 spells CASSSDSGNGELFF. The CDR3, as DNA: TGTGCCAGCAGCTCCGACAGTGGGAACGGGGAGCTGTTTTTT.

This chain joins TRBV28 and TRBJ1-1, with 10 bases aligning to TRBD1. The CDR3 has 17 residues. V trimming: 7 bases; J trimming: 0 bases; junction bases outside the gene matches: 11. Germline CDR1 is MDHEN and CDR2 is SYDVKM. The CDR3 region is CASTDIPGQGMNTEAFF. In DNA form, the CDR3 reads TGTGCCAGCACCGACATACCGGGACAGGGGATGAACACTGAAGCTTTCTTT.

The genes are TRBV4-3 and TRBJ1-6; TRBD1 matches 7 bases. The CDR3 has 14 residues. Germline CDR1 and CDR2: LGHNA and YSLEER. The V segment lost 3 bases and the J segment 10 bases; nucleotides outside the gene matches: 6. In nucleotides, the CDR3 is TGCGCCAGCAGCCAGGAGGGGGCCGACTCACCCCTCCACTTT. It is translated as CASSQEGADSPLHF.

This sequence joins TRBV5-4 and TRBJ2-6; TRBD1 might be the D (6 bases). This CDR3 has 15 residues. Per germline, CDR1 SGHNT and CDR2 YYREEE (reference sequence). The V gene lost 5 bases and the J gene lost 0 bases, with 9 bases spanning the gap. The CDR3 reads CASSSDSSGANVLTF. Here the CDR3 DNA reads TGTGCCAGCAGTTCGGACAGCTCTGGGGCCAACGTCCTGACTTTC.

The rearrangement links TRBV19 to TRBJ1-5, with unresolved D. CDR1 LNHDA and CDR2 SQIVND come from the germline V gene (reference sequence). The CDR3 sequence is 12 residues long. V was trimmed by 5 bases and J by 4 bases, leaving 6 bases between them. The CDR3 DNA follows: TGTGCCAGTAGTTCGGGGAATCAGCCCCAGCATTTT. This sequence encodes CASSSGNQPQHF.

This sequence joins TRBV14 and TRBJ2-2; 9 bases match TRBD1. This CDR3 comprises 15 residues. Germline CDR1 and CDR2: SGHDN and FVKESK. Unmatched junction bases numbered 5, after V lost 3 bases and J lost 6 bases. The CDR3 DNA reads TGTGCCAGCAGCCACTGGACAGGGGCCGCCGGGGAGCTGTTTTTT. It is translated as CASSHWTGAAGELFF. The complete variable domain, with remaining parts taken from reference TRBV14 and TRBJ2-2, reads EAGVTQFPSHSVIEKGQTVTLRCDPISGHDNLYWYRRVMGKEIKFLLHFVKESKQDESGMPNNRFLAERTGGTYSTLKVQPAELEDSGVYFCASSHWTGAAGELFFGEGSRLTVL.

CDR3 residues: CAWSVSPAGTEAFF. The CDR3 DNA follows: TGTGCCTGGAGTGTAAGCCCAGCGGGGACTGAAGCTTTCTTT. J is TRBJ1-1 and V is TRBV30; the D is unclear. The ends were cut back, 0 bases at V and 5 bases at J, with 13 bases in the middle. Per germline, CDR1 GTSNPN and CDR2 SVGIG (reference sequence). The CDR3 covers 14 residues. Based on the CDR3 plus reference TRBV30 and TRBJ1-1, the full variable domain is SQTIHQWPATLVQPVGSPLSLECTVEGTSNPNLYWYRQAAGRGLQLLFYSVGIGQISSEVPQNLSASRPQDRQFILSSKKLLLSDSGFYLCAWSVSPAGTEAFFGQGTRLTVV.

The sample holds a few counts of this clone. This sequence joins TRBV18 and TRBJ1-1, with TRBD1 as a possible D gene (6 bases). V was shortened by 5 bases and J by 10 bases, with 20 bases between the two germline ends. The V gene's germline CDR1 is KGHSH and CDR2 LQKENI. The CDR3 is 14 amino acids. CDR3 loop: CASSYPTGTPAAFF. CDR3 in DNA: TGTGCCAGCTCATACCCAACAGGGACCCCGGCAGCTTTCTTT.

The V and J genes are TRBV28 and TRBJ2-7; 7 bases are shared with TRBD1. After removal of 6 bases from V and 6 bases from J, the junction contained 5 bases not matched to a gene. In germline, CDR1 is MDHEN, CDR2 SYDVKM. There are 12 residues in the CDR3. For the CDR3, the DNA is TGTGCCAGCAGGCTACAGGGGTTCGAGCAGTACTTC. Amino acid sequence: CASRLQGFEQYF.

This chain joins TRBV7-6 and TRBJ2-7; D is perhaps TRBD1 (6 bases). Germline V gene lookup returns CDR1 SGHVS and CDR2 FNYEAQ. V lost 0 bases and J lost 2, with 14 bases in between. The CDR3 extends over 16 amino acids. The CDR3 nucleotides read TGTGCCAGCAGCTTAGCGTCGACAGGTTATCCCTACGAGCAGTACTTC. Encoded protein: CASSLASTGYPYEQYF.

This rearrangement joins TRBV28 to TRBJ2-1, with 10 nucleotides matching TRBD2. Germline lookup yields CDR1 MDHEN and CDR2 SYDVKM. The CDR3 covers 18 residues. The J segment lost 10 bases and the V segment lost 4 bases, leaving 19 bases of the junction unmatched. DNA for the CDR3: TGTGCCAGCAGTTCTATGACAGGAAGGCTAGCGGGAGATTGGGAGCAGTTCTTC. This encodes CASSSMTGRLAGDWEQFF.